One sample yielded the 25 T cell receptor beta chains listed below, sequenced in a study of T cells in Graves' hyperthyroidism and ophthalmopathy. TCR beta CDR3 region amplification was performed from RNA transcripts. The HTBI set primed first-round TCR CDR3 RT-PCR. Each CDR3 protein is one row after TCRdb ran MiXCR on the multiplex PCR reads. Seen here are 700,000 or so distinct CDR3 sequences, roughly 15% observed once, and the top ten hold around 12%. The sequencing input was blood. The receptors come from a woman between 50 and 59 years old with Graves' ophthalmopathy.

The chain employs TRBV7-2 and TRBJ2-7, with a possible D match to TRBD1 (6 bases). Germline V gene lookup returns CDR1 SGHTA and CDR2 FQGNSA. V was shortened by 1 base and J by 0 bases, with 13 bases between the two germline ends. The CDR3 contains 16 residues. The CDR3 protein is CASSLVSGAYSYEQYF. The CDR3, as DNA: TGTGCCAGCAGCTTAGTTTCAGGGGCATACTCCTACGAGCAGTACTTC.

This clonotype was observed at least ten times. V usage is TRBV2 and J usage is TRBJ2-7; 12 bases align to TRBD2. Germline V gene sequence: CDR1 SNHLY, CDR2 FYNNEI. Germline trimming cut 1 base from V and 9 bases from J; bases unmatched to any gene: 4. This CDR3 is 14 amino acids long. In DNA, the CDR3 is TGTGCCAGCAGTGAAGGAACTAGCGGGAGGATGCAGTACTTC. It translates to CASSEGTSGRMQYF.

V and J are TRBV24-1 and TRBJ2-2; D unresolved. In germline, CDR1 is KGHDR, CDR2 SFDVKD. The CDR3 is made up of 14 amino acids. Trimming stripped 4 bases from V and 2 bases from J, with 7 bases between. CDR3: CATSDPANTGELFF. The CDR3 DNA reads TGTGCCACCAGTGACCCGGCAAACACCGGGGAGCTGTTTTTT.

The chain combines TRBV19 with TRBJ2-1; 8 nucleotides match TRBD2. Trimming cost V 7 bases and J 2 bases; bases outside gene matches: 13. Germline V CDR1 and CDR2: LNHDA, SQIVND (reference sequence). The CDR3 contains 17 residues. The CDR3 protein is CASTPPLREDPYNEQFF. CDR3 DNA sequence: TGTGCCAGTACTCCCCCTCTGCGGGAGGACCCCTACAATGAGCAGTTCTTC.

In this sample, this clonotype turned up many times. The rearrangement joins TRBV28 to TRBJ2-7, with TRBD2 identical over 12 bases. V shed 6 bases and J 3 bases; nucleotides not matched to a gene: 12. The germline V gene encodes CDR1 MDHEN and CDR2 SYDVKM. The length of the CDR3 is 17 residues. The DNA for the CDR3 is TGTGCCAGCAGCCCAGTCGCAGGGGGACTAGCGGGCTACGAGCAGTACTTC. It specifies CASSPVAGGLAGYEQYF. Based on the CDR3 plus reference TRBV28 and TRBJ2-7, the full variable domain is DVKVTQSSRYLVKRTGEKVFLECVQDMDHENMFWYRQDPGLGLRLIYFSYDVKMKEKGDIPEGYSVSREKKERFSLILESASTNQTSMYLCASSPVAGGLAGYEQYFGPGTRLTVT.

This clonotype was counted many times. V and J are TRBV15 and TRBJ2-6, with 8 bases matching TRBD1. The germline CDR1 and CDR2 sequences are LNHNV and YYDKDF (reference sequence). This CDR3 has 16 amino acids. V shed 6 bases and J 2 bases; nucleotides not matched to a gene: 6. Here the CDR3 reads CATRDGQGAGANVLTF. CDR3 coding DNA: TGTGCCACCAGAGACGGACAGGGTGCTGGGGCCAACGTCCTGACTTTC. Variable domain in full (rest from reference TRBV15 and TRBJ2-6): DAMVIQNPRYQVTQFGKPVTLSCSQTLNHNVMYWYQQKSSQAPKLLFHYYDKDFNNEADTPDNFQSRRPNTSFCFLDIRSPGLGDTAMYLCATRDGQGAGANVLTFGAGSRLTVL.

This clonotype was detected a few times. The V and J genes are TRBV18 and TRBJ2-7; 7 bases map to TRBD2. The junction had 12 bases not matched to a gene; V was cut back by 4 bases and J by 0 bases. The length of the CDR3 is 17 residues. Germline V gene data show CDR1 as KGHSH and CDR2 as LQKENI. The CDR3 DNA is TGTGCCAGCTCACTTCTCGGGACTAACGGGACCTCCTACGAGCAGTACTTC. It specifies CASSLLGTNGTSYEQYF.

With respect to this clonotype: At one end, the junction sequence differs from germline, possibly due to a read error. This chain joins TRBV24-1 and TRBJ2-5, with D possibly called TRBD1 or TRBD2 (5 bases each). Germline V lookup: CDR1 KGHDR, CDR2 SFDVKD. This CDR3 region has 15 residues. The CDR3 DNA sequence: TGTGCCACCAGTGATCTCCGGGACGGAAAAGAGGCCCAGTACTTC. Its protein is CATSDLRDGKEAQYF.

This clonotype appeared a few times. The gene calls are TRBV19 and TRBJ1-5; no clear D gene. The germline V gene has CDR1 LNHDA and CDR2 SQIVND (reference sequence). Trimming shortened V by 2 bases and J by 0 bases, and 5 bases separated the two germline ends. The CDR3 is 14 residues long. The CDR3 loop reads CASSIHYSNQPQHF. In nucleotides, the CDR3 is TGTGCCAGTAGTATACACTATAGCAATCAGCCCCAGCATTTT.

This clonotype has ten or more counts. J is TRBJ2-7 and V is TRBV7-2; a weak D match, TRBD2 (6 bases). Trimming stripped 5 bases from V and 2 bases from J, with 16 bases between. This CDR3 is 15 amino acids long. CDR1 and CDR2 from the germline V gene are SGHTA and FQGNSA. The CDR3 protein is CASSPARDFAYEQYF. DNA for the CDR3: TGTGCCAGCAGCCCAGCAAGGGACTTTGCCTACGAGCAGTACTTC.

This clonotype was seen ten or more times. This chain joins TRBV20-1 and TRBJ2-7, with TRBD2 matching over 12 bases. The CDR3 totals 16 residues. Unmatched junction bases numbered 14, after V lost 5 bases and J lost 6 bases. The germline V gene encodes CDR1 DFQATT and CDR2 SNEGSKA (reference sequence). The CDR3 DNA is TGCAGTGCTCCTCTCCCTAGCGGGAGGGCCAGGGGCGAGCAGTACTTC. It is translated as CSAPLPSGRARGEQYF.

The chain is built from TRBV18 and TRBJ2-2, with no clear D. Germline CDR1 and CDR2: KGHSH and LQKENI. CDR3 length equals 15 residues. Trimming pared 2 bases from V and 1 base from J, leaving 8 bases between. CDR3 protein: CASSPLTRNTGELFF. Written as DNA, the CDR3 is TGTGCCAGCTCACCATTGACAAGGAACACCGGGGAGCTGTTTTTT.

This clonotype was seen ten or more times. The CDR3 sequence is CASSFSPPRMEQYF. In DNA, the CDR3 is TGTGCCAGCAGCTTCTCTCCGCCCCGGATGGAGCAGTACTTC. V is TRBV13 and J is TRBJ2-7; D unresolved. The CDR3 runs 14 residues. Germline V gene data show CDR1 as PRHDT and CDR2 as FYEKMQ (reference sequence). With 3 bases removed from V and 7 bases from J, the gap between germline ends came to 16 bases.

The gene calls are TRBV24-1 and TRBJ2-7; D perhaps matches TRBD2 (5 bases). Germline V CDR1 and CDR2: KGHDR, SFDVKD. The CDR3 runs to 18 residues. The V end was cut by 4 bases, the J end by 0 bases, with 21 bases between. CDR3 sequence: CATSDRTISVSFSYEQYF. The CDR3, as DNA: TGTGCCACCAGTGACCGGACCATTAGCGTGAGCTTCTCCTACGAGCAGTACTTC.

This clonotype was seen at least ten times. V is TRBV7-9 and J is TRBJ1-2; D ambiguous. The germline V and J ends were trimmed by 1 base and 2 bases, with 5 bases remaining between them. CDR1 and CDR2 (germline): SEHNR, FQNEAQ (reference sequence). The CDR3 consists of 13 residues. CDR3 protein: CASSLVGNYGYTF. The DNA of the CDR3 is TGTGCCAGCAGCTTAGTGGGCAACTATGGCTACACCTTC.

This clonotype was seen ten or more times. The rearrangement links TRBV3-1 to TRBJ2-2; 9 bases agree with TRBD1. Germline CDR1 reads LGHDT; CDR2 reads YNNKEL (reference sequence). This CDR3 has 15 amino acids. Trimming took 1 base from V and 7 from J; bases not matched to a gene: 4. The CDR3: CASSQVTGGFGELFF. Here the CDR3 DNA reads TGTGCCAGCAGCCAAGTGACAGGGGGATTCGGGGAGCTGTTTTTT.

There are a few counts of this clonotype. Germline is not matched at one junction end, which may reflect a read error. This chain links TRBV2 with TRBJ2-1, with 14 positions matching TRBD2. Germline-derived CDR1 and CDR2 are SNHLY and FYNNEI. The CDR3 spans 15 residues. Here the CDR3 DNA reads TGTGCCAGCACCGGGACTAGCGGGAGCGTGAGTGAGCGGTTCTTC. It translates to CASTGTSGSVSERFF.

A word on this clonotype: A much larger clone is a single base away; this may be a read error. The chain carries TRBV11-3 and TRBJ2-3, with 10 bases lining up with TRBD2. From germline, CDR1 is SGHNT and CDR2 YENEEA. This CDR3 region has 15 residues. CDR3 residues: CASSLGAGGVDTRYF. DNA for the CDR3: TGTGCCAGCAGCTTAGGAGCGGGAGGGGTAGATACGCGGTATTTT. Supplemented by reference TRBV11-3 and TRBJ2-3, the full variable domain reads EAGVVQSPRYKIIEKKQPVAFWCNPISGHNTLYWYLQNLGQGPELLIRYENEEAVDDSQLPKDRFSAERLKGVDSTLKIQPAELGDSAVYLCASSLGAGGVDTRYFGPGTRLTVL.

V and J are TRBV5-5 and TRBJ1-3; possible D gene TRBD1, 6 bases. This CDR3 contains 16 residues. The V gene lost 1 base and the J gene lost 0 bases, with 11 bases spanning the gap. Germline values: CDR1 SGHKS, CDR2 YYEKEE (reference sequence). DNA for the CDR3: TGTGCCAGCAGCTTGCCGGACAGAAGCTCTGGAAACACCATATATTTT. Protein: CASSLPDRSSGNTIYF.

This clonotype was recorded many times. The chain joins TRBV12-5 to TRBJ1-1; D unresolved. CDR1 is LGHNT, CDR2 FRNRAP, per germline. The CDR3 is made up of 16 amino acids. V lost 0 bases, J lost 10 bases, and 21 bases lay in between. DNA of the CDR3: TGTGCTAGTGGTTTGGTTAGACACAGAGTTGAACCGGGAGCTTTCTTT. It yields the protein CASGLVRHRVEPGAFF.

The genes are TRBV5-1 and TRBJ2-2; D is perhaps TRBD1 (6 bases). The CDR3 spans 16 residues. Germline CDR1 and CDR2: SGHRS and YFSETQ. Trimming shortened V by 1 base and J by 0 bases, and 10 bases separated the two germline ends. The CDR3 here is CASSLTGSANTGELFF. CDR3 DNA sequence: TGCGCCAGCAGCTTGACAGGGTCCGCGAACACCGGGGAGCTGTTTTTT.

This chain's CDR3 is CASSPDRSRNTGELFF. CDR3 DNA: TGTGCCAGCAGCCCGGACAGGTCCCGAAACACCGGGGAGCTGTTTTTT. The V call is TRBV14, the J call TRBJ2-2, with 7 bases lining up with TRBD1. The CDR3 sequence is 16 residues long. The V gene end was trimmed by 4 bases and the J gene end by 2 bases; junction bases not matched to a gene: 7. CDR1 and CDR2 (germline): SGHDN, FVKESK. The variable domain in full, completed from reference TRBV14 and TRBJ2-2, reads EAGVTQFPSHSVIEKGQTVTLRCDPISGHDNLYWYRRVMGKEIKFLLHFVKESKQDESGMPNNRFLAERTGGTYSTLKVQPAELEDSGVYFCASSPDRSRNTGELFFGEGSRLTVL.

This clonotype was recorded many times. CDR3 sequence (DNA): TGTGCCAGCAGCTACGGAAACAGGGGGGGCACTGAAGCTTTCTTT. As protein: CASSYGNRGGTEAFF. V gene TRBV7-9 combines with J gene TRBJ1-1; 8 bases fit TRBD1. This CDR3 has 15 amino acids. Germline V gene sequence: CDR1 SEHNR, CDR2 FQNEAQ (reference sequence). Unmatched junction bases numbered 8, after V lost 4 bases and J lost 4 bases. Full variable domain (remainder filled in from reference TRBV7-9 and TRBJ1-1): DTGVSQNPRHKITKRGQNVTFRCDPISEHNRLYWYRQTLGQGPEFLTYFQNEAQLEKSRLLSDRFSAERPKGSFSTLEIQRTEQGDSAMYLCASSYGNRGGTEAFFGQGTRLTVV.

This clonotype was seen many times. J is TRBJ2-1 and V is TRBV28; 8 bases fit TRBD2. The V segment lost 2 bases and the J segment 3 bases; nucleotides outside the gene matches: 12. The CDR3 totals 18 residues. Germline CDR1 MDHEN, CDR2 SYDVKM. The CDR3 here is CASSLPLSGSGDYNEQFF. CDR3 DNA: TGTGCCAGCAGTTTACCCCTAAGCGGGAGTGGGGACTACAATGAGCAGTTCTTC.

About this clonotype: This may come from a read error, since a much larger clone is one base off. The chain recombines TRBV28 with TRBJ2-1; D ambiguous. This CDR3 is 12 amino acids long. The germline CDR1 and CDR2 sequences are MDHEN and SYDVKM. The DNA of the CDR3 is TGTGGCAGCAGTTTTAATATAAATGAGCAGTTCTTC. Protein product: CGSSFNINEQFF.